The 26 T cell receptor beta chains below all came from one sample that was sequenced in a study of T cell responses to AZD1222 COVID-19 vaccine. Generated by immunoSEQ multiplex PCR, the TCRdb table keeps only in-frame clones and is missing some. The data contain over 150,000 clones, 75% to 95% of them singletons. This material consisted of peripheral blood, taken on day 0 of AZD1222 vaccination. Every receptor here comes from an adult in good health.

This clone showed up just once. The chain joins TRBV19 to TRBJ2-5; D not resolved. V was trimmed by 3 bases and J by 2 bases, leaving 7 bases between them. The CDR3 extends over 13 amino acids. Germline loops: CDR1 LNHDA, CDR2 SQIVND (reference sequence). In DNA, the CDR3 is TGTGCCAGTAGTATCAACAGACAAGAGACCCAGTACTTC. Amino acid sequence: CASSINRQETQYF.

V and J are TRBV24-1 and TRBJ2-7; no reliable D call. Germline CDR1 and CDR2: KGHDR and SFDVKD. The CDR3 covers 13 residues. V dropped 4 bases and J dropped 4 bases, with 10 bases sitting between them. The CDR3 sequence is CATSDPNSYEQYF. For the CDR3, the DNA is TGTGCCACCAGTGACCCAAACAGTTACGAGCAGTACTTC.

The chain links TRBV29-1 to TRBJ2-3; D not certain. Trimming pared 6 bases from V and 2 bases from J, leaving 6 bases between. Germline V gene sequence: CDR1 SQVTM, CDR2 ANQGSEA. The CDR3 is 11 residues long. CDR3 nucleotides: TGCAGCGTCCCCCACACAGATACGCAGTATTTT. Its translation is CSVPHTDTQYF.

The chain carries TRBV28 and TRBJ2-7; 9 bases line up with TRBD2. Germline lookup yields CDR1 MDHEN and CDR2 SYDVKM. V lost 3 bases, J lost 4 bases, and 10 bases stayed unmatched. The CDR3 runs to 16 residues. Here the CDR3 reads CASSFGRGGAGYEQYF. The CDR3 DNA reads TGTGCCAGCAGTTTCGGCCGCGGGGGGGCAGGGTACGAGCAGTACTTC.

V is TRBV30 and J is TRBJ2-7; 10 bases line up with TRBD2. The CDR3 runs 14 residues. V lost 0 bases and J lost 6; bases outside the gene matches: 5. Germline CDR1 reads GTSNPN; CDR2 reads SVGIG (reference sequence). CDR3 residues: CAWSVGTSGVEQYF. In DNA form, the CDR3 reads TGTGCCTGGAGTGTAGGTACTAGCGGGGTCGAGCAGTACTTC.

The rearrangement joins TRBV18 to TRBJ2-1, with TRBD2 matching 8 bases. The J segment lost 4 bases and the V segment lost 4 bases, leaving 12 bases of the junction unmatched. Germline values: CDR1 KGHSH, CDR2 LQKENI. The CDR3 is made up of 17 amino acids. The CDR3 here is CASSQDKGSSGYNEQFF. Here the CDR3 DNA reads TGTGCCAGCTCACAAGATAAAGGATCTAGCGGGTACAATGAGCAGTTCTTC.

V usage is TRBV6-5 and J usage is TRBJ2-2; D ambiguous. V dropped 4 bases and J dropped 0 bases, with 9 bases sitting between them. The CDR3 totals 15 residues. CDR1 and CDR2 from the germline V gene are MNHEY and SVGAGI. CDR3 sequence reads: CASSSVFSNTGELFF. The CDR3 DNA is TGTGCCAGCAGTTCCGTGTTCTCGAACACCGGGGAGCTGTTTTTT.

This clone was seen a single time. This rearrangement joins TRBV6-1 to TRBJ1-1; possible D gene TRBD1, 6 bases. The V end was cut by 0 bases, the J end by 3 bases, with 17 bases between. From germline, CDR1 is MNHNS and CDR2 SASEGT. The CDR3 consists of 17 residues. In DNA, the CDR3 is TGTGCCAGCAGTGAAGCGAAGGGGGGAGGATACGACACTGAAGCTTTCTTT. This translates into CASSEAKGGGYDTEAFF.

The CDR3 loop reads CASSSQGTAGELFF. As DNA, the CDR3 is TGTGCCAGCAGTTCCCAGGGTACGGCCGGGGAGCTGTTTTTT. The chain carries TRBV27 and TRBJ2-2; tentatively, D is TRBD1 (5 bases). CDR1 is MNHEY, CDR2 SMNVEV, per germline (reference sequence). Deletions cut 4 bases from V and 6 bases from J, with 12 bases between. The CDR3 has 14 amino acids.

Note on this clone: An end of the junction does not agree with germline; a read error may underlie this. J is TRBJ2-7 and V is TRBV7-7, with 9 bases matching TRBD1. CDR3 size: 16 residues. Per germline, CDR1 SSHAT and CDR2 FNYEAQ (reference sequence). For the CDR3, the DNA is TGTGCTAGCAGCTTAGAGCCTCCGGGACAGGGACACGAGCAGTACTTC. Amino acids: CASSLEPPGQGHEQYF.

The CDR3 nucleotides are TGTGCCAGTAGTTTGATCGCAGCAAGCAATCAGCCCCAGCATTTT. This encodes CASSLIAASNQPQHF. The V gene is TRBV19, the J gene TRBJ1-5; no reliable D call. Germline values: CDR1 LNHDA, CDR2 SQIVND (reference sequence). V lost 5 bases, J lost 1 base, and 12 bases lay in between. The CDR3 runs to 15 residues. Full variable domain (missing parts from reference TRBV19 and TRBJ1-5): DGGITQSPKYLFRKEGQNVTLSCEQNLNHDAMYWYRQDPGQGLRLIYYSQIVNDFQKGDIAEGYSVSREKKESFPLTVTSAQKNPTAFYLCASSLIAASNQPQHFGDGTRLSIL.

This chain joins TRBV19 and TRBJ2-3; 12 nucleotides match TRBD2. V was pared by 1 base and J by 6 bases, with 8 bases of the junction left unmatched. The CDR3 covers 17 residues. Germline assignment: CDR1 LNHDA and CDR2 SQIVND (reference sequence). CDR3 residues: CASSIAGLAGGMDTQYF. CDR3 in DNA: TGTGCCAGTAGTATAGCAGGGCTAGCGGGGGGGATGGATACGCAGTATTTT.

The chain combines TRBV7-2 with TRBJ1-2, with D possibly being TRBD1 (6 bases). The length of the CDR3 is 15 residues. CDR1 is SGHTA, CDR2 FQGNSA, per germline. Trimming removed 4 bases from V and 5 bases from J, with 17 bases in between. The CDR3 region is CASSSGHLAGYGYTF. Here the CDR3 DNA reads TGTGCCAGCAGCTCGGGACACCTAGCCGGGTATGGCTACACCTTC.

The chain joins TRBV24-1 to TRBJ2-1; maybe TRBD2 (7 bases). Between the trimmed V and J ends, which lost 6 bases and 0 bases, there was a span of 14 bases. CDR3 length equals 16 residues. The germline V gene has CDR1 KGHDR and CDR2 SFDVKD. The CDR3 DNA sequence: TGTGCCACCAGTCCGGGGGGCCATAGCTCCTACAATGAGCAGTTCTTC. Translation gives CATSPGGHSSYNEQFF.

The V and J genes are TRBV28 and TRBJ2-7; D may match TRBD1 or TRBD2 (5 bases each). Germline values: CDR1 MDHEN, CDR2 SYDVKM. Deletions cut 6 bases from V and 0 bases from J, with 12 bases between. This CDR3 spans 14 amino acids. CDR3 bases: TGTGCCAGCAGGGGGACGGCCAGCTCCTACGAGCAGTACTTC. Translation: CASRGTASSYEQYF.

This clone was counted a single time. V gene TRBV7-8 combines with J gene TRBJ2-7; possibly TRBD1 or TRBD2 for D (5 bases each). This CDR3 contains 15 residues. V lost 5 bases and J 2 bases, leaving 16 bases between the germline ends. From germline, CDR1 is SGHVS and CDR2 FQNEAQ. DNA of the CDR3: TGTGCCAGCAGCGTTGGGGACCGTGTAGCCTACGAGCAGTACTTC. Protein product: CASSVGDRVAYEQYF.

The CDR3 spells CASGAGETQYF. CDR3 nucleotide sequence: TGTGCCAGCGGGGCAGGGGAGACCCAGTACTTC. The V call is TRBV6-5, the J call TRBJ2-5, with D perhaps matching TRBD1 (5 bases). V was cut by 8 bases and J by 5 bases, with 9 bases left in between. This CDR3 contains 11 residues. Germline-derived CDR1 and CDR2 are MNHEY and SVGAGI.

V is TRBV19 and J is TRBJ1-5, with D possibly being TRBD1 (5 bases). The length of the CDR3 is 13 residues. Trimming took off 3 bases at V and 3 bases at J, with 6 bases between the two ends. Germline V gives CDR1 LNHDA, CDR2 SQIVND (reference sequence). DNA of the CDR3: TGTGCCAGTAGTATGGACACCAATCAGCCCCAGCATTTT. Its protein is CASSMDTNQPQHF.

This clone has a single count. The chain couples TRBV18 to TRBJ2-7; maybe TRBD1 (6 bases). The CDR3 covers 13 residues. Trimming left V 5 bases short and J 6 bases short, with 14 bases between. Germline CDR1 KGHSH, CDR2 LQKENI. In DNA form, the CDR3 reads TGTGCCAGCTCAACACAGGGCCCTGGCGAGCAGTACTTC. Translating gives CASSTQGPGEQYF.

The gene calls are TRBV4-2 and TRBJ2-2, with 7 positions matching TRBD2. The V and J ends lost 1 base and 1 base, in that order; junction bases with no gene match: 9. The CDR3 spans 18 residues. Per the germline V gene, CDR1 is LGHNA and CDR2 is YNFKEQ. CDR3 sequence (DNA): TGTGCCAGCAGCCAAGTAGGAGTAGCTAGCGGGAACACCGGGGAGCTGTTTTTT. This codes for CASSQVGVASGNTGELFF.

The chain joins TRBV6-5 to TRBJ1-2; tentative D call: TRBD1 (5 bases). Looked up from germline, CDR1 is MNHEY and CDR2 is SVGAGI. There are 12 residues in the CDR3. The ends were cut back, 6 bases at V and 3 bases at J, with 8 bases in the middle. CDR3 nucleotide sequence: TGTGCCAGCAGAGACAGCCACTATGGCTACACCTTC. This codes for CASRDSHYGYTF.

The chain has TRBV9 and TRBJ2-7; unclear D gene. Germline CDR1 reads SGDLS; CDR2 reads YYNGEE. Trimming took 3 bases from V and 1 from J, leaving 14 bases between them. The length of the CDR3 is 15 residues. The CDR3 bases are TGTGCCAGCAGCGAAAGTCTATCCGGGTCCTACGAGCAGTACTTC. Residues: CASSESLSGSYEQYF. The full variable domain, with the rest looked up from reference TRBV9 and TRBJ2-7, is DSGVTQTPKHLITATGQRVTLRCSPRSGDLSVYWYQQSLDQGLQFLIQYYNGEERAKGNILERFSAQQFPDLHSELNLSSLELGDSALYFCASSESLSGSYEQYFGPGTRLTVT.

The rearrangement uses TRBV10-3 and TRBJ2-7; a weak D match, TRBD1 (6 bases). V was cut by 7 bases and J by 5 bases, with 15 bases left in between. The V gene's germline CDR1 is ENHRY and CDR2 SYGVKD. The CDR3 runs 13 residues. CDR3 DNA: TGTGCCATCAACGAAGGGGGTATACACGAGCAGTACTTC. Its protein product is CAINEGGIHEQYF.

The chain couples TRBV5-3 to TRBJ1-1; no clear D gene. TRBV5-3 is sorted into the ORF group, with uncertain function. V was shortened by 4 bases and J by 6 bases, with 7 bases between the two germline ends. The CDR3 sequence is 11 residues long. In nucleotides, the CDR3 is TGTGCCAGAAGCGACTTCTCTGAAGCTTTCTTT. It encodes CARSDFSEAFF.

This rearrangement joins TRBV12-5 to TRBJ2-2; maybe TRBD1 (7 bases). Trimming stripped 2 bases from V and 1 base from J, with 29 bases between. CDR1 LGHNT and CDR2 FRNRAP come from the germline V gene. CDR3 size: 22 residues. The CDR3 nucleotides are TGTGCTAGTGGTTTGCCCGGCGGGACCGGGACAGACAACACGGTGAACACCGGGGAGCTGTTTTTT. Protein sequence: CASGLPGGTGTDNTVNTGELFF. The full variable domain, completed using reference TRBV12-5 and TRBJ2-2, is DARVTQTPRHKVTEMGQEVTMRCQPILGHNTVFWYRQTMMQGLELLAYFRNRAPLDDSGMPKDRFSAEMPDATLATLKIQPSEPRDSAVYFCASGLPGGTGTDNTVNTGELFFGEGSRLTVL.

The chain couples TRBV9 to TRBJ2-7; maybe TRBD2 (6 bases). Deletions cut 3 bases from V and 2 bases from J, with 15 bases between. Per the germline V gene, CDR1 is SGDLS and CDR2 is YYNGEE. The CDR3 totals 15 residues. DNA of the CDR3: TGTGCCAGCAGCGCCGGGGGTGGCCCCACCTACGAGCAGTACTTC. It is translated as CASSAGGGPTYEQYF.